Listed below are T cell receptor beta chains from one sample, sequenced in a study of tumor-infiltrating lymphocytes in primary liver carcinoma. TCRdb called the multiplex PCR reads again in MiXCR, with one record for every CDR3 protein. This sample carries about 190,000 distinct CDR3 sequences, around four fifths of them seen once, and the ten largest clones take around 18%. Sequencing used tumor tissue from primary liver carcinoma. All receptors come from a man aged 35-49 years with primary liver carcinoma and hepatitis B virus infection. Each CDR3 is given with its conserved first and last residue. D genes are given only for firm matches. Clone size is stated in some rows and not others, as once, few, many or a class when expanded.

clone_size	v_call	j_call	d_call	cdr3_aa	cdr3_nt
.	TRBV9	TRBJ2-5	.	CASSSSTETQYF	TGTGCCAGCAGCTCGAGCACAGAGACCCAGTACTTC
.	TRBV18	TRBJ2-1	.	CASSPSDGNEQFF	TGTGCCAGCTCACCCTCCGACGGCAATGAGCAGTTCTTC
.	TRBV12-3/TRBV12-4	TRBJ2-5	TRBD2	CACSLAGMGTQYF	TGTGCCTGTTCGCTAGCGGGAATGGGGACCCAGTACTTC
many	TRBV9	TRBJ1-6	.	CASSVDESPLHF	TGTGCCAGCAGCGTAGATGAATCACCCCTCCACTTT
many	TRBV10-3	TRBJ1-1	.	CAISESWTGPNTEAFF	TGTGCCATCAGTGAGTCGTGGACGGGCCCCAACACTGAAGCTTTCTTT
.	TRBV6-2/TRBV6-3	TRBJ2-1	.	CASSRRTNVNNEQFF	TGTGCCAGCAGTCGTCGGACTAACGTGAACAATGAGCAGTTCTTC
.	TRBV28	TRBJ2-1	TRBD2	CTTSLGTSGEQFF	TGTACCACCAGCCTCGGGACTAGCGGTGAGCAGTTCTTC
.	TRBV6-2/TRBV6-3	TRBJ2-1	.	CVSSPLNGAYDEQFF	TGTGTCAGCAGTCCCCTGAACGGAGCCTACGATGAGCAGTTCTTC
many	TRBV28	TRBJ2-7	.	CASSYFTDEQYF	TGTGCCAGCAGTTATTTCACGGACGAGCAGTACTTC
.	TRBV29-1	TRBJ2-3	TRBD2	CSVSGISRRGDTQYF	TGCAGCGTTAGCGGGATTAGCAGGAGAGGGGATACGCAGTATTTT
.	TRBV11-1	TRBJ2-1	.	CASSSSSVLSCNEQFF	TGTGCCAGCAGCTCCTCATCTGTCCTCTCCTGCAATGAGCAGTTTTTC
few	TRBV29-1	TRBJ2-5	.	CSVETDKGRAETQYF	TGCAGTGTTGAAACGGACAAGGGGCGAGCAGAGACCCAGTACTTC
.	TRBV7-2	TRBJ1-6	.	CASSLDWRRNNSPLHF	TGTGCCAGCAGCTTAGACTGGCGACGGAATAATTCACCCCTCCACTTT
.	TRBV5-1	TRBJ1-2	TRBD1	CARSPWTGGDGYTF	TGCGCCAGAAGTCCTTGGACAGGGGGCGATGGCTACACCTTC
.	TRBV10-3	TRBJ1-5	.	CAISERGANQLRHF	TGTGCCATCAGTGAGCGGGGCGCGAATCAGCTCCGGCATTTT
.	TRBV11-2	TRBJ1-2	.	CASRTSAGLNPGYAF	TGTGCCAGCAGGACATCGGCAGGGTTGAACCCTGGCTACGCCTTC
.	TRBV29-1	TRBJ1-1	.	CSGTPGWAMNTEAFF	TGCAGCGGGACCCCAGGATGGGCCATGAACACCGAAGCTTTCTTT
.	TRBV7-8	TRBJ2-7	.	CASILSYEQYF	TGTGCCAGCATTTTATCTTACGAGCAGTACTTC
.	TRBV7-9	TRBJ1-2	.	CAGGLGSGNCGYTF	TGTGCCGGCGGATTGGGTTCAGGCAACTGTGGCTACACCTTC
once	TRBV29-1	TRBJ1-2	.	CSVSHDGYYYGCTF	.
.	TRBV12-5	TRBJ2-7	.	CISEGTGSHEQYF	TGTATCAGTGAGGGGACCGGTTCCCACGAGCAGTATTTC
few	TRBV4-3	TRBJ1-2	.	CASSQERYGAIYGYTF	TGCGCCAGCAGCCAGGAAAGGTATGGAGCTATTTATGGCTACACCTTC
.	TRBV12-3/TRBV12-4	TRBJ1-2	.	CASYIGGRQDDYTF	TGTGCTAGCTACATAGGGGGGCGCCAGGATGACTACACCTTC
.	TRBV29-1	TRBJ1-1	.	CSVELGLMNTTAFF	TGCAGCGTTGAACTTGGCCTCATGAACACTACAGCTTTCTTT
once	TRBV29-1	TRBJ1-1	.	CSAALGERRNTEALF	TGCAGCGCTGCCCTGGGGGAGAGGAGAAACACTGAAGCTTTATTT
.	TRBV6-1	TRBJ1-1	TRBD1	CANSSGQDGGTEAFF	TGTGCCAACTCCTCTGGACAGGATGGGGGCACTGAAGCTTTCTTT
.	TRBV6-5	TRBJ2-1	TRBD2	CASSYSAGVDNNEQFF	TGTGCCAGCAGTTACTCTGCGGGAGTAGACAACAATGAGCAGTTCTTC
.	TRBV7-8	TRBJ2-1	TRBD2	CTSSLSSGVYNEQFF	TGTACTAGCAGCCTTTCTAGCGGAGTGTACAATGAGCAGTTCTTC
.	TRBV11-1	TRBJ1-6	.	CASGLKLVSPLQF	TGTGCCAGCGGCCTGAAACTGGTTTCACCCCTCCAGTTT
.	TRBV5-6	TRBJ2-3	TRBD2	CASSSTASGRSDTQYF	TGTGCCAGTAGCTCGACGGCTAGCGGGAGATCAGATACACAGTATTTT
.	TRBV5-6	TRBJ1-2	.	CATSSRYRIVNYDYTF	TGTGCCACCAGCTCCCGCTACAGGATCGTCAACTATGACTACACCTTC
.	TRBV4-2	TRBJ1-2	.	CASSQDTESGYAF	TGTGCCAGCAGCCAAGATACAGAGTCTGGCTACGCCTTC
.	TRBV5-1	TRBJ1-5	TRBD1	CASSWGEQGLNQPQHF	TGCGCCAGCAGTTGGGGGGAACAGGGGCTAAATCAGCCCCAGCATTTT
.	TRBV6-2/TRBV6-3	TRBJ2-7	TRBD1	CASSYSIQGNRHEQYF	TGTGCCAGCAGTTACTCGATACAGGGGAATCGCCACGAGCAGTACTTC
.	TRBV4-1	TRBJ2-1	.	CASSSRTLKGGVYYEQFF	TGCGCCAGCAGCTCTAGAACTCTCAAGGGTGGGGTCTACTATGAGCAGTTCTTC
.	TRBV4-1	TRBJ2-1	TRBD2	CANSSLIPSGSGNEQFF	TGCGCCAACAGCTCTCTGATACCTAGCGGGAGCGGAAATGAGCAGTTCTTC
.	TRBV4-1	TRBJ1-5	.	CASSPIEGRNQPQHF	TGTGCTAGCAGTCCCATAGAGGGGAGGAATCAGCCCCAGCATTTC
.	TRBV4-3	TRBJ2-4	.	CASSQDGSVAKNIQSF	TGCGCCAGCAGCCAAGATGGCAGCGTAGCCAAAAACATTCAGTCCTTT
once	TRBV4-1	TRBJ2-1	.	CASSQGASVYDEQFF	TGCGCCAGCAGCCAAGGGGCTAGCGTGTACGACGAGCAGTTCTTC